The 3 T cell receptor beta chains reported below all come from one sample, sequenced in a study of blood T cell repertoires in COVID-19 (dated by TCRdb to between 2020 and 2021). The library was generated by the immunoSEQ multiplex PCR assay. In its TCRdb copy, this immuneACCESS table keeps in-frame sequences only and misses some clones. Where compared with another copy, unresolved V genes explain less than half of these, and the others have no known cause. Across this sample there are 75,000 to 80,000 clones, with about 90% seen only once. The top ten constitute roughly 6% of the sample. What was sequenced was peripheral blood. The source of these receptors is a human donor in a cohort sampled during active COVID-19.

The chain is built from TRBV4-1 and TRBJ1-2; the D gene is possibly TRBD1 (6 bases). Germline V CDR1 and CDR2: MGHRA, YSYEKL. The CDR3 length is 13 residues. Trimming took off 5 bases at V and 1 base at J, with 8 bases between the two ends. The CDR3 reads CASSRGGNYGYTF. The DNA of the CDR3 is TGCGCCAGCAGCAGGGGGGGTAACTATGGCTACACCTTC.

This chain joins TRBV11-1 and TRBJ1-2; D unclear. CDR1 and CDR2 (germline): SGHAT, FQDESV (reference sequence). This CDR3 contains 15 residues. V was clipped by 5 bases and J by 1 base, with 14 bases between them. CDR3 in amino acids: CASSHPGGINYGYTF. In nucleotides, the CDR3 is TGTGCCAGCAGCCACCCTGGAGGGATTAACTATGGCTACACCTTC.

This clone turned up a few times. This rearrangement joins TRBV7-9 to TRBJ1-3, with 9 bases fitting TRBD1. This CDR3 is built from 15 residues. Trimming took 1 base from V and 5 from J; bases not matched to a gene: 3. Germline V gene data show CDR1 as SEHNR and CDR2 as FQNEAQ (reference sequence). DNA for the CDR3: TGTGCCAGCAGCTTAGGGACAGGGGTACGAAACACCATATATTTT. This encodes CASSLGTGVRNTIYF.